The clone carrying this T cell receptor beta chain was detected only a few times. The target antigen is unknown. Ophthalmopathy patients had moderate-to-severe active disease, CAS ≥3, NOSPECS ≥4, and disease duration under 3 months. Uncontrolled infection, other autoimmune disease, pregnancy or lactation excluded patients. This record comes from a study of T cells in Graves' hyperthyroidism and ophthalmopathy. Findings of the study overall: From stable hyperthyroidism, ophthalmopathy was separated by a 13 V-J model.

TCR beta CDR3 regions were amplified from RNA transcripts. HTBI primers were employed in a first-round RT-PCR of the TCR CDR3. TCRdb fed the multiplex PCR reads into MiXCR, producing one record per CDR3 protein. The data hold hundreds of thousands of distinct CDR3 sequences, with roughly 20% observed a single time. CDR1 LGHDT and CDR2 YNNKEL come from the germline V gene (reference sequence). V dropped 3 bases and J dropped 0 bases, with 14 bases sitting between them. The CDR3 has 16 amino acids. The TCR comes from a man younger than 40 with Graves' ophthalmopathy. This rearrangement joins TRBV3-1 to TRBJ1-2; D gene uncertain. The sequencing sample was made of blood. The CDR3 sequence: CASSQKPGRANYGYTF. CDR3 DNA sequence: TGTGCCAGCAGCCAGAAACCCGGCCGGGCTAACTATGGCTACACCTTC.